This TCR beta chain was found in a study of T cells after yellow fever vaccination. Study-wide points: There was a possibility that FACS-sorted repertoires contained abundant clonotypes contaminating from the bulk population. Detected again after the booster were most primary-vaccination clones, at 95% to 98% CD4 and nearly 90% CD8.

This clonotype is a singleton in its sample. The antigen remains undetermined. The CDR3 sequence is 13 residues long. Germline assignment: CDR1 SQVTM and CDR2 ANQGSEA. The ends lost 8 bases at V and 2 bases at J; junction bases unmatched: 9. TCRdb re-derived calls from the 5' RACE reads in MiXCR, one entry per CDR3 protein. Among hundreds of thousands of distinct CDR3 sequences, 12% were seen once, and the ten largest hold approximately 3.4%. The chain recombines TRBV29-1 with TRBJ2-7; 7 bases match TRBD1. Sequencing used CD4+ T cells sorted from PBMCs, obtained 15 days after the yellow fever booster vaccination. This receptor was taken from a man between 18 and 35 years old who received the YFV17D yellow fever vaccine. The CDR3, as DNA: TGCAGCTATTCCCCCCAGGGGGCCTACGAGCAGTACTTC. It encodes CSYSPQGAYEQYF.